The clone carrying this TCR beta chain occurred a few times. The sample comes from a study of blood T cell repertoires in COVID-19. Study context: Sites across the United States, Italy and Spain contributed samples from acute and convalescent COVID-19.

Participants were aged about 18 to 90 years, lived in about 26 US areas, and enrolled virtually. Donors were grouped by their self-reported clinical history. The CDR3 has 15 amino acids. Germline V gene sequence: CDR1 LNHNV, CDR2 YYDKDF (reference sequence). V lost 3 bases, J lost 3 bases, and 4 bases stayed unmatched. In the original processing: Estimated nucleated cell counts came from reference gene primer amplification. The assay was immunoSEQ multiplex PCR, and TCRdb's table has in-frame clones only and misses some. That table is the source of V, J and clone size, and D and trimming were worked out from the DNA. This sample yields more than 250,000 clones, of which more than 75% are seen a single time; about 9.4% belongs to the top ten.

The TCR sequence derives from a woman aged 18 to 35 who had recovered from COVID-19. Sequencing used PBMCs or T cells enriched from blood (not recorded which). The chain employs TRBV15 and TRBJ2-5; 10 bases line up with TRBD1. CDR3 protein: CATSRGTGAKETQYF. The CDR3 DNA sequence: TGTGCCACCAGCAGGGGGACAGGGGCAAAAGAGACCCAGTACTTC.